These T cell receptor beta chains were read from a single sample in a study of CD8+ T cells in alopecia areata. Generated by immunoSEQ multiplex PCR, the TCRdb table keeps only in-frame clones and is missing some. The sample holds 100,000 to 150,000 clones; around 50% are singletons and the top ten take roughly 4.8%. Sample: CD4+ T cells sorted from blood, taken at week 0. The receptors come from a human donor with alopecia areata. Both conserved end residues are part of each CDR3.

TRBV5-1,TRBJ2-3,CASSLHLDRGGHTQYF
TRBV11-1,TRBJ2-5,CASSPDHEGTQYF
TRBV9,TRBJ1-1,CASSRHGPFEAFF
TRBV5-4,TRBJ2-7,CASSLSGQGSYEQYF
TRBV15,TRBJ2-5,CATSRAVVIAGGQETQYF
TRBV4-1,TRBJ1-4,CASSRAGNEKLFF
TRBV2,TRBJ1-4,CASSPGQGATNEKLFF
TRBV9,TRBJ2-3,CASSFSGPGGDTQYF
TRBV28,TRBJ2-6,CASSSSGSGANVLTF
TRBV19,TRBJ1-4,CASGTTRGLDEKLFF
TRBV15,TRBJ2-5,CATSKGHQETQYF
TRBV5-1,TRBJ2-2,CASSLDGRANTGELFF
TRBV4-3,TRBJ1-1,CASSQQIRVSSTEAFF
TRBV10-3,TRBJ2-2,CAISGPQGQGTLTGELFF
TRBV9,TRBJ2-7,CASSISGSSYEQYF
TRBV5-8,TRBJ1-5,CASTIRTGGIQPQHF
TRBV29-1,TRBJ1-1,CSAEGGGRTEAFF
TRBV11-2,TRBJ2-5,CASSMYQETQYF
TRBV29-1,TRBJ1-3,CSVARGSGNTIYF
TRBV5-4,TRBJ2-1,CASSFTSGLINEQFF
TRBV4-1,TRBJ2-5,CASSQDRWTSGGPETQYF
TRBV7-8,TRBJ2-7,CASSSSNSGSAYEQYF
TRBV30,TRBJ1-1,CAWSRGDTEAFF
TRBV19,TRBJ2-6,CATTRGSSGANVLTF
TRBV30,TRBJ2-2,CAWSATVQNTGELFF
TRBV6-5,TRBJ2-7,CASRIAKGGEQYF
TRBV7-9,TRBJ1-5,CASSLGLSQPQHF
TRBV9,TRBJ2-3,CASSVAQTGRHTQYF
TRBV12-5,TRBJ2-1,CASGLVLGGRADEQFF
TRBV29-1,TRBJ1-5,CSVEVEGNQPQHF
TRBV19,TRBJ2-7,CASAGSHEQYF
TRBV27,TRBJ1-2,CASSLVEGGARYGYTF
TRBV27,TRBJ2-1,CASSWGQGTYNEQFF
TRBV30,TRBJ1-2,CAWSHQGASGYTF
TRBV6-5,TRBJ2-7,CASSRQVAYEQYF
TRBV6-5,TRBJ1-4,CASSWSGSGGEKLFF
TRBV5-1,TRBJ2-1,CASSLGPPDNEQFF
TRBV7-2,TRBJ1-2,CASSLQRDGSLYGYTF
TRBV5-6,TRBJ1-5,CASSLAAQPQHF
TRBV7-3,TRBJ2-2,CASSLMSTGELFF
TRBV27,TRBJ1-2,CASSFSFRDGYTF
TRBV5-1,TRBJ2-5,CASRRLAGEETQYF
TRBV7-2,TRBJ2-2,CASSPGGGLAGPGELFF
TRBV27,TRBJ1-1,CASSFDGSGGTEAFF
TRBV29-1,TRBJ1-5,CSAKVQGSNQPQHF
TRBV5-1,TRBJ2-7,CASSWGTGAVYEQYF
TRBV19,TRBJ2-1,CASSFRRGAGNEQFF
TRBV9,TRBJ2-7,CASSETTGEQYF